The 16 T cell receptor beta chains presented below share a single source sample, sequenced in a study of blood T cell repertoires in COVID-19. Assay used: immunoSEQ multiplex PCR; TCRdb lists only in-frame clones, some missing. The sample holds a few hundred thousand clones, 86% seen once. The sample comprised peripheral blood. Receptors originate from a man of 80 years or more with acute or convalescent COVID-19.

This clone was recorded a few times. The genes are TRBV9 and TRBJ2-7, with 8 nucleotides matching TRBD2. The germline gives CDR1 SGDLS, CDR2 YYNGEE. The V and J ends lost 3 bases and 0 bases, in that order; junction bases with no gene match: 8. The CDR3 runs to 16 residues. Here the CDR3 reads CASSDPGGGSSYEQYF. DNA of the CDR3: TGTGCCAGCAGCGACCCGGGGGGGGGAAGCTCCTACGAGCAGTACTTC.

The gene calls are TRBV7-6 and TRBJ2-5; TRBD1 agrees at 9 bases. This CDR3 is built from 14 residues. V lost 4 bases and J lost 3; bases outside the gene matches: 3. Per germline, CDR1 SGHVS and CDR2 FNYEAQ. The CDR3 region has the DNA TGTGCCAGCAGCTATCGGGACAGGGAAGAGACCCAGTACTTC. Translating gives CASSYRDREETQYF.

The CDR3 sequence is CASKHRVRLVNQPQHF. For the CDR3, the DNA is TGTGCCAGCAAACACAGGGTGAGATTGGTCAATCAGCCCCAGCATTTT. The chain employs TRBV28 and TRBJ1-5, with D possibly being TRBD1 (6 bases). V shed 7 bases and J shed 3 bases, with 19 bases lying between them. CDR1 and CDR2 from the germline V gene are MDHEN and SYDVKM. The CDR3 spans 16 residues. The variable domain in full, with the rest retrieved from reference TRBV28 and TRBJ1-5, is DVKVTQSSRYLVKRTGEKVFLECVQDMDHENMFWYRQDPGLGLRLIYFSYDVKMKEKGDIPEGYSVSREKKERFSLILESASTNQTSMYLCASKHRVRLVNQPQHFGDGTRLSIL.

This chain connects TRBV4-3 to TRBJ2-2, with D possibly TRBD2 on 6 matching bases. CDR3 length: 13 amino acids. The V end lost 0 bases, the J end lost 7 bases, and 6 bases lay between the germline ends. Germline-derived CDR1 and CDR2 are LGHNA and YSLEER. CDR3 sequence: CASSQDSGGELFF. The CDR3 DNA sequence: TGCGCCAGCAGCCAAGATAGCGGCGGGGAGCTGTTTTTT.

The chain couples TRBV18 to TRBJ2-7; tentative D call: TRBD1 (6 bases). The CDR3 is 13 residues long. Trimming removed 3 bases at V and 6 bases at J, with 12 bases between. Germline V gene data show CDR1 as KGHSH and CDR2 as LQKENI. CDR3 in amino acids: CASSPDRLGEQYF. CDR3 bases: TGTGCCAGCTCACCGGACAGATTAGGCGAGCAGTACTTC.

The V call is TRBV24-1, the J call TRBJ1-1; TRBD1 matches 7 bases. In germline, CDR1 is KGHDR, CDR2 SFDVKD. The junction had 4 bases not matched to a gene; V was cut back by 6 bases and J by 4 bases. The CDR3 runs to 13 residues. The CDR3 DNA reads TGTGCCACCAGTCGACAGGGTTTCACTGAAGCTTTCTTT. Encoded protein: CATSRQGFTEAFF.

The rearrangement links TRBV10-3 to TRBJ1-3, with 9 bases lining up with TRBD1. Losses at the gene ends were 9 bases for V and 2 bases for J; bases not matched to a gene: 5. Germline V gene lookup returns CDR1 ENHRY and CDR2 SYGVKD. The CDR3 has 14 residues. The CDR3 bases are TGTGCCATAAACAGGGGGCGCGCTGGAAACACCATATATTTT. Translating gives CAINRGRAGNTIYF.

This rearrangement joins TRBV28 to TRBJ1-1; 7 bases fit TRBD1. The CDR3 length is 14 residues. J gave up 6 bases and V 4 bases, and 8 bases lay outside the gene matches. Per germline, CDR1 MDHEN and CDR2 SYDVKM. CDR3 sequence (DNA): TGTGCCAGCAGTTACAGGGGCGTAGTCCCTGAAGCTTTCTTT. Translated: CASSYRGVVPEAFF.

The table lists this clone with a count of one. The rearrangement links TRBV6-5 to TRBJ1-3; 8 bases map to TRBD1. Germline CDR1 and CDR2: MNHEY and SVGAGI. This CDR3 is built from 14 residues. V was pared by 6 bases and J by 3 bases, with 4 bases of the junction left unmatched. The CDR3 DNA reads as TGTGCCAGCAGGCCAGGGGGCGGTGGAAACACCATATATTTT. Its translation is CASRPGGGGNTIYF.

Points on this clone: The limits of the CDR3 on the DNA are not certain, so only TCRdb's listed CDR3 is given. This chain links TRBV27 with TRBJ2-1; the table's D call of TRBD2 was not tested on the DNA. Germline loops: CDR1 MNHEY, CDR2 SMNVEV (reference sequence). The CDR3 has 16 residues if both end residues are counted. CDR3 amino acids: CASSLSLRYSYNEQFF.

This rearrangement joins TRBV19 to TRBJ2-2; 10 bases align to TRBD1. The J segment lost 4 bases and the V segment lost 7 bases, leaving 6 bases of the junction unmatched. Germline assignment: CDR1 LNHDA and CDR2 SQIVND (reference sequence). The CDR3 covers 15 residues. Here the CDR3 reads CASNLGQGITGELFF. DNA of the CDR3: TGTGCCAGTAATTTGGGACAGGGGATCACCGGGGAGCTGTTTTTT.

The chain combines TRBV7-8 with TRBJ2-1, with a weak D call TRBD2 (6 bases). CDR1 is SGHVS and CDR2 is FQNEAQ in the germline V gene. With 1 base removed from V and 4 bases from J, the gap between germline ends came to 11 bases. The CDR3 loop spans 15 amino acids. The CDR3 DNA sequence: TGTGCCAGCAGCTTAGGGCAGACTAGATACAATGAGCAGTTCTTC. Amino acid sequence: CASSLGQTRYNEQFF.

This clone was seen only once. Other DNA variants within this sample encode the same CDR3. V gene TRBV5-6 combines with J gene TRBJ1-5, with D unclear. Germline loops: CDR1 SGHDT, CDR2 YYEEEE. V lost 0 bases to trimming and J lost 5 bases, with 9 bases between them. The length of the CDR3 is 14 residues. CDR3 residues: CASSLGSRDQPQHF. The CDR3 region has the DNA TGTGCCAGCAGCTTGGGGTCGCGAGATCAGCCCCAGCATTTT.

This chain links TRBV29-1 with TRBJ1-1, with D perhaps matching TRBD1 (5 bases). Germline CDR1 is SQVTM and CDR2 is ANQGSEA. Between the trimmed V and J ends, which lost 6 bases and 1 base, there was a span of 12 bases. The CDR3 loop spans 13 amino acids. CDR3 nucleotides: TGCAGCGTCCCAAGTGGGGCGAACACTGAAGCTTTCTTT. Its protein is CSVPSGANTEAFF.

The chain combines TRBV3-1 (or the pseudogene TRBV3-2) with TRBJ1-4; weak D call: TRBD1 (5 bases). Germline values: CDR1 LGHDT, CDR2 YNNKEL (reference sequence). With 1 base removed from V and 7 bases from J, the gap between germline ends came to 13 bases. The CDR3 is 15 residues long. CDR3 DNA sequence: TGTGCCAGCAGCCAAGTGACCGGGGGGGGTGAAAAACTGTTTTTT. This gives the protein CASSQVTGGGEKLFF.

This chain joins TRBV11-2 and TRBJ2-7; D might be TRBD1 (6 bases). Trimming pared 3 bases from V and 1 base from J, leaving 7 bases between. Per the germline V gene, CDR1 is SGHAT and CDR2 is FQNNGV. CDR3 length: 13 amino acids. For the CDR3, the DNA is TGTGCCAGCAGCTTGAGGGGGTCCTACGAGCAGTACTTC. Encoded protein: CASSLRGSYEQYF. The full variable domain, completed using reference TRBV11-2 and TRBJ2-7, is EAGVAQSPRYKIIEKRQSVAFWCNPISGHATLYWYQQILGQGPKLLIQFQNNGVVDDSQLPKDRFSAERLKGVDSTLKIQPAKLEDSAVYLCASSLRGSYEQYFGPGTRLTVT.